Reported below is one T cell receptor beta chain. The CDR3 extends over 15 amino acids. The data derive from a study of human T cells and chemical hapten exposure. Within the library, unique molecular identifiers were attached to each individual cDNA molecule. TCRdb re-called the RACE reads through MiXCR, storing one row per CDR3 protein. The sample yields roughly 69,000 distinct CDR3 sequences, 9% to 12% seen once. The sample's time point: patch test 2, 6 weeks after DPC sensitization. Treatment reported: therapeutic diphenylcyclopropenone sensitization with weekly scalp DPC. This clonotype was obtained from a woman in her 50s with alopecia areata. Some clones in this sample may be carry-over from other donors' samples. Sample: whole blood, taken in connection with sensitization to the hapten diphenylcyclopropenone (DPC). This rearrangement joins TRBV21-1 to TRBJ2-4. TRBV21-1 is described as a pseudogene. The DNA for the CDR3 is TGTGCCCCTGAGCCGGATTTTCTAGCCAAAAACATTCAGTACTTC. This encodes CAPEPDFLAKNIQYF.